The rows below give T cell receptor beta chains drawn from one sample of a study of blood T cell repertoires in COVID-19. Repertoires were generated with immunoSEQ multiplex PCR, while TCRdb's copy carries only in-frame clones and drops some. Of 350,000 to 550,000 clones detected, roughly nine tenths appear once; the ten largest clones hold 0.95% to 1.2%. Sequenced input: PBMCs or T cells enriched from blood (not recorded which). All receptors come from a man under 40 who had recovered from COVID-19. CDR3s leave out the opening cysteine and the closing phenylalanine or tryptophan.

j_gene | v_gene | len | CDR3aa
TRBJ2-6 | TRBV12-5 | 13 | ASGFSGSGANVLT
TRBJ2-1 | TRBV3-1/TRBV3-2 | 11 | ASSHGQGDEQF
TRBJ1-4 | TRBV5-5 | 16 | ASSLGQGVGGTNEKLF
TRBJ2-5 | TRBV10-2 | 15 | ASSESGTTSGQETQY
TRBJ1-6 | TRBV28 | 11 | ASSKTRNSPLH
TRBJ1-1 | TRBV27 | 10 | ASSFPGVGAF
TRBJ2-1 | TRBV7-2 | 11 | ASSLLQGNEQF
TRBJ2-7 | TRBV2 | 13 | ASSDMTSGIYEQY
TRBJ2-1 | TRBV7-3 | 13 | ASSPPGQGANEQF
TRBJ2-1 | TRBV10-3 | 16 | AINLAGGPSSPYNEQF
TRBJ2-3 | TRBV6-5 | 13 | ASSIGIGSTDTQY
TRBJ1-5 | TRBV7-9 | 14 | ASSSLTGNSNQPQH
TRBJ2-1 | TRBV18 | 11 | ASSQSISELEF
TRBJ2-1 | TRBV29-1 | 14 | SVEDLPYRSYNEQF
TRBJ2-7 | TRBV7-3 | 14 | ASSLIGRAGNNEQY
TRBJ1-3 | TRBV4-1 | 15 | ASSQDSSTGWGNTIY
TRBJ2-7 | TRBV11-2 | 12 | ASSLVKRGYEQY
TRBJ2-2 | TRBV10-2 | 13 | ASSRVPANTGELF
TRBJ1-1 | TRBV5-1 | 11 | ASSYGGSSEAF
TRBJ1-4 | TRBV10-3 | 13 | AIRGADRGDEKLF
TRBJ1-1 | TRBV24-1 | 9 | ANEMNTEAF
TRBJ2-5 | TRBV7-6 | 15 | ASSAGGAGTPRETQY
TRBJ1-5 | TRBV28 | 12 | ASSSGGASQPQH
TRBJ1-5 | TRBV7-8 | 12 | ASSLDSTGQPQH
TRBJ2-5 | TRBV19 | 11 | ASTKNRGETQY
TRBJ1-3 | TRBV4-1 | 12 | ASSLIHPGNTIY
TRBJ1-2 | TRBV11-2 | 11 | ASSVGVEDGYT
TRBJ2-3 | TRBV19 | 12 | ASSGHLSTDTQY
TRBJ1-6 | TRBV13 | 12 | ASSSGQNYSPLH
TRBJ2-7 | TRBV7-9 | 9 | ASSFSREQY
TRBJ2-1 | TRBV5-1 | 13 | ASNSGLAGESEQF
TRBJ2-7 | TRBV6-5 | 13 | ASSLPGQGQNEQY
TRBJ1-2 | TRBV5-4 | 11 | ASSPWTGYGYT
TRBJ2-7 | TRBV3-1/TRBV3-2 | 13 | ASSQELTTSGEQY
TRBJ2-5 | TRBV9 | 14 | ASSASPGLALETQY
TRBJ2-3 | TRBV27 | 13 | ASSHRQGFTDTQY
TRBJ1-1 | TRBV15 | 12 | ATSRTGENTEAF
TRBJ2-3 | TRBV9 | 14 | ASSLRTGESTDTQY
TRBJ2-7 | TRBV5-1 | 12 | ASSPQGSSYEQY
TRBJ2-7 | TRBV28 | 10 | ASSRDSYEQY
TRBJ2-1 | TRBV5-1 | 9 | ASSFERESI
TRBJ1-5 | TRBV4-1 | 12 | ASSPDRMNQPQH
TRBJ1-5 | TRBV19 | 12 | ASSTLQDPQPQH
TRBJ2-7 | TRBV7-2 | 11 | ASSLSGPYEQY
TRBJ2-7 | TRBV6-5 | 13 | ASSGAGDYPYEQY
TRBJ2-5 | TRBV14 | 16 | ASSRLLGASGTQETQY
TRBJ2-1 | TRBV19 | 9 | ASTRYNEQF
TRBJ1-1 | TRBV9 | 10 | ASSLRDLEAF
TRBJ2-7 | TRBV2 | 11 | ASSRGQSYEQY
TRBJ1-4 | TRBV3-1/TRBV3-2 | 14 | ASSQSVSATNEKLF
TRBJ2-5 | TRBV7-6 | 10 | ASSRLGETQY
TRBJ1-1 | TRBV3-1/TRBV3-2 | 11 | ASSQIENTEAF
TRBJ2-5 | TRBV18 | 10 | ASSPAGETQY
TRBJ1-1 | TRBV7-8 | 14 | ASTILPTGKNTEAF
TRBJ1-6 | TRBV10-3 | 12 | AISEPGSGGPLH
TRBJ1-2 | TRBV29-1 | 11 | SVGTGNNYGYT
TRBJ2-1 | TRBV11-2 | 13 | ASSLGGGGKNEQF
TRBJ1-2 | TRBV7-8 | 14 | ASSSLQGRANYGYT
TRBJ1-2 | TRBV9 | 12 | ASSSSGTGTGYT
TRBJ2-3 | TRBV30 | 13 | AWRSGAGGSDTQY